This record covers a single T cell receptor beta chain. The target of this receptor is not known. The sample holds no much larger clone one base away, and base qualities are not on file. Healthy HIV-negative adults with no recently reported acute infections or vaccinations were included as donors. Every donor was a Caucasian adult living in Nashville, Tennessee, USA. CD4+ T cells were enriched through magnetic negative selection, after which naive cells were positively selected on CD45RA and the remaining negative fraction served as the memory subset. Blood was collected by leukapheresis, and PBMCs were isolated by Ficoll-Histopaque density gradient centrifugation and then cryopreserved in liquid nitrogen vapor phase. Analytical flow cytometry was used to check the purity and quantity of each magnetically sorted T cell population. Genomic DNA was isolated from every sorted fraction and measured by UV absorbance on a Nanodrop 2000c.

These data are taken from a study of shared clonotypes between healthy human individuals (dated by TCRdb to 2020 to 2022). A note on the overall study: A few men and two women, aged 18 to 49 years, made up the cohort. For each donor, CD4 naive and CD4 memory were each given three plates, CD8 naive was given two plates, and CD8 memory was given one plate. Leukapheresis yielded between about 0.9 and 8.9 billion PBMCs per donor. Different laboratories and diverse techniques were used to prepare libraries and sequence TCR repertoires, to increase sequencing depth and limit assay-specific biases. The study deeply sequenced blood TCR repertoires of 5 or 6 healthy adults to estimate repertoire size and the extent of clonotype sharing between individuals. The research as a whole found: Based on pairwise subsampling, the degree of clonotype sharing among donors was expected to be affected by sequencing depth. When a handful of donors were compared, the shared fraction of clonotypes was about 5.4% for naive CD4, 3.5% to 4% for naive CD8, 2.3% for memory CD4, and around 0.4% for memory CD8. Because the study included only a small number of donors, the genetic and exposure-history diversity represented was limited. Incomplete sequencing was indicated by rarefaction of sorted-subset datasets, despite the large sequencing depth. Sampling was restricted to blood, and TCR repertoires in tissue are likely to differ from TCR repertoires in blood. Compared with non-shared clonotypes, clonotypes shared by all four sorted-subset donors had higher generation probabilities. Naive subsets generally had larger estimated clonotype richness than memory subsets did.

From cysteine to phenylalanine, the CDR3 is 13 amino acids long. Of the read, only the CDR3 DNA is kept; its 39 bases are in frame from base 1. The CDR1 and CDR2 encoded by the germline V gene are ENHRY and SYGVKD. The trim is 4 bases for V and 3 bases for J, with a gap of 7 bases between the germline ends. Using the deep immunoSEQ assay, multiplex PCR amplified TCR CDR3 regions from genomic DNA. Extracted genomic DNA from each cell subset was spread evenly across all wells of several immunoSEQ 96-well plates, with each plate serving as a replicate. Each replicate PCR for sorted subsets received 200 ng genomic DNA, equal to roughly 30,000 T cell genomes. Purified libraries were measured with a Qubit 3.0 fluorometer, size-checked on a Bioanalyzer 2100, and measured again with the KAPA Library Quantification kit. A separate single-read 150-cycle Illumina NextSeq 550 flow cell was used to sequence each immunoSEQ 96-well plate. The original pipeline was this. Because the immunoSEQ output included only junctional sequences and no quality scores, the filtering could not be the same as the filtering used for full-length reads. Sequences were annotated with PyIR, a Python wrapper for IgBLAST v1.9, and V/J genes and CDR3 were assigned using IMGT germline references. Reads were filtered out if the reads had weak V/J assignments (E-value above 1e-6), no CDR3, stop codons, out-of-frame junctions, or ambiguous translated residues. V3J clonotypes were defined by identical inferred V gene, J gene, and CDR3 amino acid sequence. Percentage overlap between repertoires was computed as shared unique clonotypes divided by the size of the smaller repertoire. Richness of each repertoire was evaluated using RTK rarefaction, the Chao1 estimator, and Recon v2.1 estimates of unobserved clonotypes. For all TCRbeta clonotypes obtained by the gDNA method from four donors, generation probabilities were computed with OLGA. The table comes from immuneACCESS by way of TCRdb, which keeps in-frame sequences with V and J called. Part of the clones is missing from these tables; in studies checked, under half for an unresolved V gene and the rest for unknown reasons. D and trimming were read from the DNA, whereas the V and J calls and clone size are those reported in that table. This sample comprises 2 million to 2.5 million clones, roughly 93% of them detected only once. The top ten clones comprise approximately 0.4% of the sample.

The origin of this receptor is a man aged 18 to 35 in good health. Some clones in this sample may be carry-over from other donors' samples. The chain is assembled from TRBV10-3 and TRBJ2-1; no confident D gene assignment can be made. Sequences were obtained from naive CD4+ T cells from PBMCs. Sample cell subset or site, as interpreted from the label and publication: CD45RA+ positively selected. The CDR3 has the sequence CAISAFFYNEQFF. The DNA is TGTGCCATCAGTGCTTTCTTCTACAATGAGCAGTTCTTC.